The 18 T cell receptor beta chains below were found in one sample sequenced in a study of T cell responses to AZD1222 COVID-19 vaccine. Assay: immunoSEQ multiplex PCR; the TCRdb copy retains only in-frame clones and omits some. The table lists about 83,000 clones, around 85% of them singletons. Sample: peripheral blood, taken 28 days after the second AZD1222 dose. These receptor sequences come from an adult who received the AZD1222 COVID-19 vaccine.

The chain combines TRBV18 with TRBJ1-5; D possibly corresponds to TRBD1 (5 bases). With 2 bases removed from V and 4 bases from J, the gap between germline ends came to 12 bases. Germline values: CDR1 KGHSH, CDR2 LQKENI. The CDR3 runs to 15 residues. The CDR3 coding sequence is TGTGCCAGCTCACCATACGGGACGGCAAATCAGCCCCAGCATTTT. Its translation: CASSPYGTANQPQHF.

The chain joins TRBV27 to TRBJ1-2; possible D gene TRBD1, 5 bases. V dropped 0 bases and J dropped 6 bases, with 11 bases sitting between them. Germline CDR1 reads MNHEY; CDR2 reads SMNVEV (reference sequence). The CDR3 totals 14 residues. The CDR3 loop is CASSLSPREHGYTF. The CDR3 nucleotides are TGTGCCAGCAGTTTATCACCCAGGGAACATGGCTACACCTTC.

This chain connects TRBV5-1 to TRBJ2-7, with D possibly TRBD2 on 6 matching bases. Trimming shortened V by 3 bases and J by 3 bases, and 16 bases separated the two germline ends. The CDR3 totals 15 residues. Per germline, CDR1 SGHRS and CDR2 YFSETQ. The CDR3 loop is CASSSDGTPNYEQYF. In nucleotides, the CDR3 is TGCGCCAGCAGCTCGGACGGGACTCCCAACTACGAGCAGTACTTC.

The chain uses TRBV11-2 and TRBJ1-3; D is possibly TRBD1 (5 bases). Per the germline V gene, CDR1 is SGHAT and CDR2 is FQNNGV. V was clipped by 1 base and J by 5 bases, with 9 bases between them. This CDR3 spans 14 amino acids. CDR3 nucleotide sequence: TGTGCCAGCAGCTTAGCCGGGGGAAGAAACACCATATATTTT. Translated, it gives CASSLAGGRNTIYF.

This clone is a singleton in its sample. This chain connects TRBV29-1 to TRBJ1-1, with 9 bases identical to TRBD1. V lost 7 bases to trimming and J lost 0 bases; unmatched junction nucleotides: 0. This CDR3 is 12 amino acids long. Germline V gene data show CDR1 as SQVTM and CDR2 as ANQGSEA. The CDR3 DNA reads TGCAGCGGGGACAGGGTGAACACTGAAGCTTTCTTT. Translated, it gives CSGDRVNTEAFF. Based on the CDR3 plus reference TRBV29-1 and TRBJ1-1, the full variable domain is SAVISQKPSRDICQRGTSLTIQCQVDSQVTMMFWYRQQPGQSLTLIATANQGSEATYESGFVIDKFPISRPNLTFSTLTVSNMSPEDSSIYLCSGDRVNTEAFFGQGTRLTVV.

This clone was seen once. The rearrangement uses TRBV28 and TRBJ1-1, with 9 bases matching TRBD1. Germline V lookup: CDR1 MDHEN, CDR2 SYDVKM. V was clipped by 2 bases and J by 5 bases; unmatched bases: 9. The CDR3 consists of 16 residues. The CDR3 region is CASSLGAGQGRTEAFF. CDR3 DNA sequence: TGTGCCAGCAGTTTAGGAGCCGGACAGGGGAGAACTGAAGCTTTCTTT.

This clone was seen a few times. This chain uses TRBV27 with TRBJ2-3; D call uncertain. V was shortened by 5 bases and J by 5 bases, with 23 bases between the two germline ends. Germline CDR1 MNHEY, CDR2 SMNVEV (reference sequence). This CDR3 is 17 amino acids long. In DNA form, the CDR3 reads TGTGCCAGCAGTCCCCGCCGGGCCGAGAGACACCGAGATACGCAGTATTTT. This encodes CASSPRRAERHRDTQYF.

This rearrangement joins TRBV6-5 to TRBJ1-1; D is unresolved. The germline CDR1 and CDR2 sequences are MNHEY and SVGAGI. V was clipped by 6 bases and J by 3 bases, with 14 bases between them. The CDR3 has 14 amino acids. The CDR3 DNA reads TGTGCCAGCAGCGCCCGGGGTGGGGACACTGAAGCTTTCTTT. Amino acid sequence: CASSARGGDTEAFF.

This clone has a single count. V and J are TRBV15 and TRBJ1-3; TRBD1 aligns across 8 bases. The CDR3 contains 16 residues. Germline CDR1 and CDR2: LNHNV and YYDKDF (reference sequence). The junction had 6 bases not matched to a gene; V was cut back by 1 base and J by 4 bases. The CDR3 loop is CATSRAGQGRGNTIYF. CDR3 sequence (DNA): TGTGCCACCAGCAGAGCCGGACAGGGAAGAGGAAACACCATATATTTT.

The chain employs TRBV5-5 and TRBJ2-4; weak D call: TRBD2 (5 bases). The V gene lost 0 bases and the J gene lost 7 bases, with 8 bases spanning the gap. Germline lookup yields CDR1 SGHKS and CDR2 YYEKEE (reference sequence). This CDR3 has 13 amino acids. CDR3 residues: CASSLEGGNIQYF. The CDR3 coding sequence is TGTGCCAGCAGCTTGGAGGGCGGGAACATTCAGTACTTC.

This clone was observed a few times. The chain joins TRBV28 to TRBJ2-3, with D perhaps matching TRBD2 (6 bases). The V end was cut by 6 bases, the J end by 6 bases, with 16 bases between. Germline CDR1 MDHEN, CDR2 SYDVKM. The CDR3 has 14 residues. The CDR3, as DNA: TGTGCCAGCAGGAGGACTATTGCCGCGGATACGCAGTATTTT. Its protein is CASRRTIAADTQYF.

The rearrangement joins TRBV6-5 to TRBJ1-1; the D is unclear. Germline V lookup: CDR1 MNHEY, CDR2 SVGAGI. The CDR3 is made up of 12 amino acids. V gave up 6 bases and J gave up 4 bases, with 9 bases separating them. CDR3 nucleotide sequence: TGTGCCAGCAGCATTGGCGGCACTGAAGCTTTCTTT. This sequence encodes CASSIGGTEAFF.

V and J are TRBV4-2 and TRBJ1-4; tentatively, D is TRBD1 (6 bases). Germline V CDR1 and CDR2: LGHNA, YNFKEQ. The length of the CDR3 is 15 residues. Trimming left V 3 bases short and J 0 bases short, with 8 bases between. The CDR3 spells CASSQDRSTNEKLFF. For the CDR3, the DNA is TGTGCCAGCAGCCAGGACAGATCAACTAATGAAAAACTGTTTTTT.

As for this clone: A junction boundary mismatches the germline segment, possibly from a read error. This chain links TRBV28 with TRBJ1-2; D is ambiguous. The CDR3 loop spans 12 amino acids. Germline lookup yields CDR1 MDHEN and CDR2 SYDVKM. CDR3 in amino acids: CASTRGHYGYTF. CDR3 coding DNA: TGTGCCAGCACGCGAGGGCACTACGGCTACACCTTC.

The gene calls are TRBV7-8 and TRBJ1-5; 8 bases align to TRBD1. This CDR3 is built from 16 residues. Germline V gene lookup returns CDR1 SGHVS and CDR2 FQNEAQ. CDR3 amino acids: CAVGVKGGQGNQPQHF. The CDR3 coding sequence is TGTGCGGTGGGTGTTAAAGGGGGACAGGGCAATCAGCCCCAGCATTTT.

The chain couples TRBV10-3 to TRBJ2-7; D unresolved. V was pared by 8 bases and J by 1 base, with 9 bases between. This CDR3 is 12 amino acids long. Germline CDR1 reads ENHRY; CDR2 reads SYGVKD. CDR3 coding DNA: TGTGCCATCTCACAGTCGTCCTACGAGCAGTACTTC. Amino acid sequence: CAISQSSYEQYF.

This clone came up once. The chain carries TRBV14 and TRBJ2-7; D unresolved. Looked up from germline, CDR1 is SGHDN and CDR2 is FVKESK. The V end was cut by 0 bases, the J end by 3 bases, with 6 bases between. The CDR3 runs to 13 residues. CDR3 in DNA: TGTGCCAGCAGCCAAGACCGTATCTACGAGCAGTACTTC. Its protein product is CASSQDRIYEQYF.

The chain uses TRBV18 and TRBJ1-1, with TRBD1 as a possible D gene (6 bases). CDR3 length equals 14 residues. From germline, CDR1 is KGHSH and CDR2 LQKENI. The V end lost 5 bases, the J end lost 5 bases, and 15 bases lay between the germline ends. The CDR3 DNA follows: TGTGCCAGCTCATCCGTCCCGGGACAAACTGAAGCTTTCTTT. Its protein product is CASSSVPGQTEAFF.